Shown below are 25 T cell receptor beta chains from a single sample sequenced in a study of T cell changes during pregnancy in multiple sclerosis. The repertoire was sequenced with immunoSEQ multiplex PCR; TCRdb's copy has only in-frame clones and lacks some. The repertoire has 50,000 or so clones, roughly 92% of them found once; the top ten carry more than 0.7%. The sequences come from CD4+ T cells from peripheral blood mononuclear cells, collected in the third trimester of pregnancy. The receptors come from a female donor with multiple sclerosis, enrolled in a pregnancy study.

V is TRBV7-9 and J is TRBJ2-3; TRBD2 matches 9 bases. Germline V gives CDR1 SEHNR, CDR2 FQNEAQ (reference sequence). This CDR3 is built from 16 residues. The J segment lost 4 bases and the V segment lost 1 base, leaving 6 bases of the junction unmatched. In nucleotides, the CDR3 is TGTGCCAGCAGCTTAGGGGGCGGGGGGGCCGCAGATACGCAGTATTTT. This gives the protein CASSLGGGGAADTQYF.

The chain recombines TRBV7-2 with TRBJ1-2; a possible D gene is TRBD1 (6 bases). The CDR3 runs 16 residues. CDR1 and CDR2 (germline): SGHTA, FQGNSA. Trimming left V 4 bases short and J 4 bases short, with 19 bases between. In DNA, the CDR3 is TGTGCCAGCAGCTCAGGAGGTCCGACAGGAAGCTATGGCTACACCTTC. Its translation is CASSSGGPTGSYGYTF.

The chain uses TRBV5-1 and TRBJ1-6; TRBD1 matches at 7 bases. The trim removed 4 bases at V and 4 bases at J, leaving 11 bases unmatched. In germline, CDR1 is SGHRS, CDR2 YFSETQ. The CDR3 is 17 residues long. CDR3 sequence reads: CASSPGIGGLYNSPLHF. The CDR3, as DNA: TGCGCCAGCAGCCCCGGTATAGGGGGCCTTTATAATTCACCCCTCCACTTT.

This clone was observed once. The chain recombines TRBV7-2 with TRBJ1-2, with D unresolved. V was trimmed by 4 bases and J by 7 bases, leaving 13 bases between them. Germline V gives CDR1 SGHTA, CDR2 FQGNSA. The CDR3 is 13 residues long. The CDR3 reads CASSSPDFAGYTF. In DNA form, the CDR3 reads TGTGCCAGCAGCTCGCCAGACTTCGCTGGCTACACCTTC.

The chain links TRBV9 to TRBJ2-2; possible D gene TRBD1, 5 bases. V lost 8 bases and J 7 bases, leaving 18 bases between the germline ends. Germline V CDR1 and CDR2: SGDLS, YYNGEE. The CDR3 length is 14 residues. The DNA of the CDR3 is TGTGCCAGTGCAGTAGGGGCGCAAGACGGGGAGCTGTTTTTT. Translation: CASAVGAQDGELFF.

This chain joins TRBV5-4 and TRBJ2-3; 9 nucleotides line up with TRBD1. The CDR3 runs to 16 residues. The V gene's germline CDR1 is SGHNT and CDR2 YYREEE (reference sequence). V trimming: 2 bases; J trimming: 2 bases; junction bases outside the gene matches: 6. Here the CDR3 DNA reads TGTGCCAGCAGCTTACTCGGACAGGGGAACACAGATACGCAGTATTTT. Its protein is CASSLLGQGNTDTQYF.

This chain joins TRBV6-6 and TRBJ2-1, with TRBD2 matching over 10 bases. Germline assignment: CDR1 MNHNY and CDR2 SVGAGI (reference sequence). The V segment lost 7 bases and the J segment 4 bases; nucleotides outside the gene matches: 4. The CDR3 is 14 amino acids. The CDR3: CASNKRGGYNEQFF. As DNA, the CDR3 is TGTGCCAGCAATAAGCGGGGGGGATACAATGAGCAGTTCTTC.

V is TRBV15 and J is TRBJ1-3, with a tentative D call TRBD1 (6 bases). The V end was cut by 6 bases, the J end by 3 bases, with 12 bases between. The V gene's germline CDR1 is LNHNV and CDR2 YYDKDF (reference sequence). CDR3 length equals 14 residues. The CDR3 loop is CATRRGADGNTIYF. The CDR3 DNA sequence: TGTGCCACCAGACGGGGGGCGGATGGAAACACCATATATTTT. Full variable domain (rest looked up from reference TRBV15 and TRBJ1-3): DAMVIQNPRYQVTQFGKPVTLSCSQTLNHNVMYWYQQKSSQAPKLLFHYYDKDFNNEADTPDNFQSRRPNTSFCFLDIRSPGLGDTAMYLCATRRGADGNTIYFGEGSWLTVV.

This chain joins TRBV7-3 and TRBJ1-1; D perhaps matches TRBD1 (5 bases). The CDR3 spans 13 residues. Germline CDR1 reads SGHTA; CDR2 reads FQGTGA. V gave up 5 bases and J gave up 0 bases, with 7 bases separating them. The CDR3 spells CASSAQVNTEAFF. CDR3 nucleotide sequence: TGTGCCAGCAGCGCACAGGTGAACACTGAAGCTTTCTTT.

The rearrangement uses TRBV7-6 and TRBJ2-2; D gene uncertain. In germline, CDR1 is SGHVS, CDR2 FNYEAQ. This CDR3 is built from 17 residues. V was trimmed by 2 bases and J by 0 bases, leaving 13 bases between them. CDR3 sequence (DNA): TGTGCCAGCAGCTTATATATAGCCTCACCGAACACCGGGGAGCTGTTTTTT. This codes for CASSLYIASPNTGELFF.

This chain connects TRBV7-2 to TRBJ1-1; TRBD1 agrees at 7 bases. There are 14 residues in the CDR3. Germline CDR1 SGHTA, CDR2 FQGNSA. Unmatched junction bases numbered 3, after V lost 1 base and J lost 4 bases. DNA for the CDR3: TGTGCCAGCAGCTTAGTCAGGGGGGTCACTGAAGCTTTCTTT. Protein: CASSLVRGVTEAFF.

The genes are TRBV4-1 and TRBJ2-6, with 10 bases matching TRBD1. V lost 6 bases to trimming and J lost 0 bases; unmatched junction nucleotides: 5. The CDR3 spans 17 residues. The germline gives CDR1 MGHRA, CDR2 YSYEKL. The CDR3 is CASRGQGGVSGANVLTF. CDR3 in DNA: TGCGCCAGCAGAGGACAGGGGGGAGTCTCTGGGGCCAACGTCCTGACTTTC.

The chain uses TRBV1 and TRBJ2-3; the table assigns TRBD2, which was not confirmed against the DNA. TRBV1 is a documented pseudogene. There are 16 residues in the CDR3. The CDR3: CTSSHTSGGSTDTQYF. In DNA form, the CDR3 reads TGCACCAGCAGCCACACTAGCGGGGGATCCACAGATACGCAGTATTTT.

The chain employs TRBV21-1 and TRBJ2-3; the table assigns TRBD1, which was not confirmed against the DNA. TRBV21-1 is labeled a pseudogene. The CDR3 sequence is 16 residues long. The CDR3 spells CASSKPLTGSTDTQYF. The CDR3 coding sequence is TGTGCCAGCAGCAAACCGCTGACAGGCTCCACAGATACGCAGTATTTT.

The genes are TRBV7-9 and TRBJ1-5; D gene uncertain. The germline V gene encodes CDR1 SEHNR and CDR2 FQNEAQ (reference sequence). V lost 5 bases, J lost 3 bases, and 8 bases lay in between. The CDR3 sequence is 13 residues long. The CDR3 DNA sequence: TGTGCCAGCAGCCGGGATGTCAATCAGCCCCAGCATTTT. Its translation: CASSRDVNQPQHF. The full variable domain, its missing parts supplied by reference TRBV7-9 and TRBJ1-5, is DTGVSQNPRHKITKRGQNVTFRCDPISEHNRLYWYRQTLGQGPEFLTYFQNEAQLEKSRLLSDRFSAERPKGSFSTLEIQRTEQGDSAMYLCASSRDVNQPQHFGDGTRLSIL.

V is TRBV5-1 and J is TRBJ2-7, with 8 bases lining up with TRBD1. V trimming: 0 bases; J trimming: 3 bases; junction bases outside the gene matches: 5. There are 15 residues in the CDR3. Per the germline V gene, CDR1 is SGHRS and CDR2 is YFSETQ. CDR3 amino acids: CASSLVSGGGYEQYF. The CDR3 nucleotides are TGCGCCAGCAGCTTGGTTTCAGGGGGCGGCTACGAGCAGTACTTC.

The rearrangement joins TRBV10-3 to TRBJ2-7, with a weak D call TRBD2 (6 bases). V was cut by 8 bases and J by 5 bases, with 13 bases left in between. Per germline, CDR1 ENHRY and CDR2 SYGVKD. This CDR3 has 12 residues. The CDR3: CAIALGGDEQYF. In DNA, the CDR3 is TGTGCCATCGCCTTGGGGGGTGACGAGCAGTACTTC.

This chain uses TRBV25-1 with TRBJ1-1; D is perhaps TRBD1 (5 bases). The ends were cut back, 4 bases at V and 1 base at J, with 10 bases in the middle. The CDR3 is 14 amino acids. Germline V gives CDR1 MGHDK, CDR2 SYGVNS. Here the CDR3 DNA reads TGTGCCAGCAGTGCGGCAGGGTGGAACACTGAAGCTTTCTTT. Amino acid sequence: CASSAAGWNTEAFF.

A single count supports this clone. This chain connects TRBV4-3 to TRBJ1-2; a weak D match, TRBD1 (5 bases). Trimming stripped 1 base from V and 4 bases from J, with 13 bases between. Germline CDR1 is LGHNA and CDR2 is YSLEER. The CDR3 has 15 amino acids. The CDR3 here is CASSQALRGGYGYTF. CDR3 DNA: TGCGCCAGCAGCCAAGCTCTCCGGGGGGGCTATGGCTACACCTTC.

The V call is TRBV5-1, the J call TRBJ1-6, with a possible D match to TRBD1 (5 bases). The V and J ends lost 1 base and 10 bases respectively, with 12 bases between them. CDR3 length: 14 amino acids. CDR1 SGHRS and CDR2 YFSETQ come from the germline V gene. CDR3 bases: TGCGCCAGCAGCTTGCACACGACAGAGTCACCCCTCCACTTT. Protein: CASSLHTTESPLHF. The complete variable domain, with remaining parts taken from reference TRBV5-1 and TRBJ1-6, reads KAGVTQTPRYLIKTRGQQVTLSCSPISGHRSVSWYQQTPGQGLQFLFEYFSETQRNKGNFPGRFSGRQFSNSRSEMNVSTLELGDSALYLCASSLHTTESPLHFGNGTRLTVT.

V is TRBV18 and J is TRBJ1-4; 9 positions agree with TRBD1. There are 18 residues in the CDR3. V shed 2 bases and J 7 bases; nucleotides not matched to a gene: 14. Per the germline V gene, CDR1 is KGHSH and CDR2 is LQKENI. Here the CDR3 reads CASSPKGQGSPKAEKLFF. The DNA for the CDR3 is TGTGCCAGCTCACCAAAGGGACAGGGTTCCCCCAAAGCTGAAAAACTGTTTTTT.

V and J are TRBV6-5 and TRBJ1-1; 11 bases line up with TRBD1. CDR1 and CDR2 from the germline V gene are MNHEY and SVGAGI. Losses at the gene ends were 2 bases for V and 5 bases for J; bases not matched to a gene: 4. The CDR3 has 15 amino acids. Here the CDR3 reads CASSYGTGGGTEAFF. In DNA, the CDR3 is TGTGCCAGCAGTTACGGGACAGGGGGGGGGACTGAAGCTTTCTTT.

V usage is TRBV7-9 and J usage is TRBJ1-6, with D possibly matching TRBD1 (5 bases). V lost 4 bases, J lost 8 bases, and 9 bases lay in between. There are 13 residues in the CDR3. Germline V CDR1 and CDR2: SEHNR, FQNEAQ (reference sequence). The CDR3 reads CASSSLGDSPLHF. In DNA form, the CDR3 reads TGTGCCAGCAGCTCGCTAGGGGATTCACCCCTCCACTTT.

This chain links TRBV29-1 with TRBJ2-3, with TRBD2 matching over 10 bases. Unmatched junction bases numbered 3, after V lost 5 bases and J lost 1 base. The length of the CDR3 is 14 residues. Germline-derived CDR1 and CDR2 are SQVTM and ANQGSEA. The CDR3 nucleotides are TGCAGCGTTTATCTAGCGGGGGGCACAGATACGCAGTATTTT. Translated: CSVYLAGGTDTQYF.

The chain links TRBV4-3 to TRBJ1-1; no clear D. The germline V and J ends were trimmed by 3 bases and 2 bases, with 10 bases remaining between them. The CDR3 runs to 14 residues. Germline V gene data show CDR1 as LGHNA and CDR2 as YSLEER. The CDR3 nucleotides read TGCGCCAGCAGCCAGGACCCGGGAAACACTGAAGCTTTCTTT. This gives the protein CASSQDPGNTEAFF.